The table lists the clone carrying this T cell receptor beta chain with a few counts. Its antigen remains unknown. The data were taken from a study of cytomegalovirus exposure and HLA in healthy donors. Overall study findings and caveats: In a later analysis, at a false discovery rate of 0.05, 17,000 or so TCR beta sequences matched HLA alleles. An Asian-associated ancestry cluster reportedly showed fewer N-insertions than the approximately 600-donor mean in a later analysis.

Amplification used 60 Vbeta primers and 13 Jbeta primers. Assay used: immunoSEQ multiplex PCR; TCRdb lists only in-frame clones, some missing. Of 85,000 to 130,000 clones in the sample, around 73% are singletons; the top ten hold approximately 1.7%. The CDR3 is made up of 12 amino acids. Germline V gene data show CDR1 as SEHNR and CDR2 as FQNEAQ (reference sequence). V was cut by 5 bases and J by 4 bases, with 9 bases left in between. This receptor was obtained from a woman aged 40-49 years in good health and CMV-seronegative. What was sequenced was PBMCs. The rearrangement uses TRBV7-9 and TRBJ2-7, with D hard to call. The CDR3 coding sequence is TGTGCCAGCAGCCCCAATGTGTACGAGCAGTACTTC. It is translated as CASSPNVYEQYF.